One and the same sample provided the 9 T cell receptor beta chains below, sequenced in a study of a mutant IDH1 vaccine in newly diagnosed glioma. Sample time point: week 23, last vaccination. With topical imiquimod, each dose of the vaccine consisted of 300 ug of mutant IDH1 20-mer peptide. Clones were sequenced by immunoSEQ multiplex PCR, and TCRdb holds only the in-frame ones, with some missing. This table holds around 56,000 clones, 80% to 90% found once. The antigens these receptors bind are not known. This material consisted of PBMCs, taken from a glioma patient whose treatment included an IDH1 peptide vaccine. The receptor source for this set is a woman between 35 and 50 years old with glioma. Some clones in this sample may be carry-over from other donors' samples.

The genes are TRBV2 and TRBJ1-2, with D tentatively TRBD1 (6 bases). Germline V CDR1 and CDR2: SNHLY, FYNNEI. Trimming cost V 7 bases and J 7 bases, with 16 bases left between them. The CDR3 has 13 amino acids. The CDR3 sequence: CASINPGAGGYTF. CDR3 DNA sequence: TGTGCCAGCATCAACCCGGGGGCAGGTGGCTACACCTTC. Complete variable domain (other parts from reference TRBV2 and TRBJ1-2): EPEVTQTPSHQVTQMGQEVILRCVPISNHLYFYWYRQILGQKVEFLVSFYNNEISEKSEIFDDQFSVERPDGSNFTLKIRSTKLEDSAMYFCASINPGAGGYTFGSGTRLTVV.

This rearrangement joins TRBV9 to TRBJ1-5; TRBD1 matches at 7 bases. The CDR3 has 14 residues. From germline, CDR1 is SGDLS and CDR2 YYNGEE. V trimming: 2 bases; J trimming: 4 bases; junction bases outside the gene matches: 3. CDR3 DNA: TGTGCCAGCAGCGTGGGGACAGTAAATCAGCCCCAGCATTTT. Translated: CASSVGTVNQPQHF.

The chain recombines TRBV5-1 with TRBJ2-5, with a tentative D call TRBD2 (6 bases). The V end was cut by 4 bases, the J end by 3 bases, with 13 bases between. CDR3 length: 14 amino acids. The germline V gene encodes CDR1 SGHRS and CDR2 YFSETQ. CDR3 nucleotides: TGCGCCAGCAGCGGGGGGAGAGAGAAAGAGACCCAGTACTTC. This codes for CASSGGREKETQYF.

This clone was counted only a few times. The chain combines TRBV15 with TRBJ1-3; D not resolved. The germline gives CDR1 LNHNV, CDR2 YYDKDF (reference sequence). With 6 bases removed from V and 4 bases from J, the gap between germline ends came to 4 bases. The CDR3 length is 11 residues. The CDR3 DNA is TGTGCCACCAGGTGGGGAAACACCATATATTTT. This encodes CATRWGNTIYF.

Here the CDR3 reads CASSLKGQTMLGAFF. In DNA form, the CDR3 reads TGTGCCAGCAGCTTAAAGGGACAGACAATGTTGGGAGCTTTCTTT. The chain combines TRBV7-2 with TRBJ1-1, with TRBD1 identical over 7 bases. Germline V lookup: CDR1 SGHTA, CDR2 FQGNSA. With V trimmed by 2 bases and J by 10 bases, 13 bases remained unmatched. The CDR3 covers 15 residues. The entire variable domain, with the rest obtained from reference TRBV7-2 and TRBJ1-1, is as follows: GAGVSQSPSNKVTEKGKDVELRCDPISGHTALYWYRQSLGQGLEFLIYFQGNSAPDKSGLPSDRFSAERTGGSVSTLTIQRTQQEDSAVYLCASSLKGQTMLGAFFGQGTRLTVV.

The chain links TRBV4-2 to TRBJ2-2, with 9 bases fitting TRBD1. This CDR3 spans 17 amino acids. Unmatched junction bases numbered 8, after V lost 0 bases and J lost 6 bases. The germline gives CDR1 LGHNA, CDR2 YNFKEQ. The CDR3 DNA reads TGTGCCAGCAGCCAAGATGGGGGACAGGGTAACCCCGGGGAGCTGTTTTTT. Protein: CASSQDGGQGNPGELFF.

The CDR3 bases are TGCGCCAGCAGCTTGACTAGCAATCAGCCCCAGCATTTT. Translation gives CASSLTSNQPQHF. The chain couples TRBV5-1 to TRBJ1-5; D is unclear. CDR1 and CDR2 from the germline V gene are SGHRS and YFSETQ. Trimming removed 1 base at V and 0 bases at J, with 2 bases between. This CDR3 has 13 amino acids.

The chain recombines TRBV5-1 with TRBJ2-1, with D perhaps TRBD2 (6 bases). The germline gives CDR1 SGHRS, CDR2 YFSETQ. V gave up 4 bases and J gave up 5 bases, with 13 bases separating them. There are 14 residues in the CDR3. The DNA for the CDR3 is TGCGCCAGCAGCCTCGGACCGGGGGACAATGAGCAGTTCTTC. Its protein product is CASSLGPGDNEQFF.

The CDR3 spells CASSALGTGAVSYTEAFF. The CDR3 region has the DNA TGCGCCAGCAGTGCCCTAGGGACAGGGGCGGTTTCGTACACTGAAGCTTTCTTT. The chain recombines TRBV10-1 with TRBJ1-1, with 10 positions matching TRBD1. V was pared by 4 bases and J by 3 bases, with 14 bases of the junction left unmatched. This CDR3 is 18 amino acids long. Looked up from germline, CDR1 is WNHNN and CDR2 is SYGVQD (reference sequence).